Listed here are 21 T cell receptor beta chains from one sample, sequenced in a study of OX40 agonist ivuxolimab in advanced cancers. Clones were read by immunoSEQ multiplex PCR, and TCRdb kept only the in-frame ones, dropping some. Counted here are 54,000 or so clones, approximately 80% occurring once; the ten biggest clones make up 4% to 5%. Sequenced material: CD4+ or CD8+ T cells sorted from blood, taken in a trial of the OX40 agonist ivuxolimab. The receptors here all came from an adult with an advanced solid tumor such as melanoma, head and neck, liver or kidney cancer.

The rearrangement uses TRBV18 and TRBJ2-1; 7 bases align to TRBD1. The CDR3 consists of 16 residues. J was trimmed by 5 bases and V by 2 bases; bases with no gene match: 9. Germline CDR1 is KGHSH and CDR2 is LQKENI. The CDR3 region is CASSPRVSGGNNEQFF. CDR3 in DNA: TGTGCCAGCTCACCAAGAGTCTCAGGGGGAAACAATGAGCAGTTCTTC.

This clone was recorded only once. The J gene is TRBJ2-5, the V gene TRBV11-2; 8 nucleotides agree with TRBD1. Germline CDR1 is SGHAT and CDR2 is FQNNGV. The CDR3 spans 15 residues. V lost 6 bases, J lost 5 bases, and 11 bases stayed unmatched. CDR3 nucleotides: TGTGCCAGCAGACAGATGACAGGGGCGGGGGAGACCCAGTACTTC. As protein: CASRQMTGAGETQYF.

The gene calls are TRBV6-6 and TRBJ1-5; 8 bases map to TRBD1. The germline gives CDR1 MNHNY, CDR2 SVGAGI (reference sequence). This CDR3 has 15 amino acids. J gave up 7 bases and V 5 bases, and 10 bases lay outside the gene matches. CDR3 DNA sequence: TGTGCCAGCAGTCCCCGGGCAGGGGGCCTCCAGCCCCAGCATTTT. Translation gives CASSPRAGGLQPQHF.

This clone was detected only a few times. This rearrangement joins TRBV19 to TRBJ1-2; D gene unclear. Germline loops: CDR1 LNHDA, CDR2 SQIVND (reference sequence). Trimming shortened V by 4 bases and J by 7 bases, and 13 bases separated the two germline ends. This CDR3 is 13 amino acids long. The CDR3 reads CASSSTEGSGYTF. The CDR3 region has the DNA TGTGCCAGTAGTAGCACAGAGGGCTCTGGCTACACCTTC.

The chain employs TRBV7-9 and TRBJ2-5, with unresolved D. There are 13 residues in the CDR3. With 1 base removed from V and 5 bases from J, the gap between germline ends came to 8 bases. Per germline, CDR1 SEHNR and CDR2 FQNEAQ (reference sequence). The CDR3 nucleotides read TGTGCCAGCAGCTTAGGTCAATTTGAGACCCAGTACTTC. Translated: CASSLGQFETQYF.

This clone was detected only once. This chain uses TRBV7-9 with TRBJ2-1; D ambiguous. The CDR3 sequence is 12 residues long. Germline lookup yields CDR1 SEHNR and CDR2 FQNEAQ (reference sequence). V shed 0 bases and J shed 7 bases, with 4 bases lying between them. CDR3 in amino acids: CASSLANNEQFF. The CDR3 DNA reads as TGTGCCAGCAGCTTAGCGAATAATGAGCAGTTCTTC.

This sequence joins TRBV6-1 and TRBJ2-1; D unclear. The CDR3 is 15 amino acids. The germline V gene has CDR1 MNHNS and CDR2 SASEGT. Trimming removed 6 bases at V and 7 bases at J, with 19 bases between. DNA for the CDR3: TGTGCCAGCAGGAGACTCGGTAGTGGCCCAAATGAGCAGTTCTTC. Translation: CASRRLGSGPNEQFF.

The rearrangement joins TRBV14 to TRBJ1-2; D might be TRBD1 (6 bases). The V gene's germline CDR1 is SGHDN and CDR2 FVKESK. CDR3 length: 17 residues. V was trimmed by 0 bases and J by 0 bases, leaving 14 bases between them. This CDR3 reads CASSQDLAGGPNYGYTF. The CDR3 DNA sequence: TGTGCCAGCAGCCAAGATTTGGCGGGGGGGCCTAACTATGGCTACACCTTC.

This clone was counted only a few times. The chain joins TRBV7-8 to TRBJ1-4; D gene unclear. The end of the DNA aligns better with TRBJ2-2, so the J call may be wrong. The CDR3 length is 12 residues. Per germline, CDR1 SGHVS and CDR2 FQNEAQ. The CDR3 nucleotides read TGTGCCAGCAGCTTAGCGAACAGGGAGCTGTTTTTT. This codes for CASSLANRELFF.

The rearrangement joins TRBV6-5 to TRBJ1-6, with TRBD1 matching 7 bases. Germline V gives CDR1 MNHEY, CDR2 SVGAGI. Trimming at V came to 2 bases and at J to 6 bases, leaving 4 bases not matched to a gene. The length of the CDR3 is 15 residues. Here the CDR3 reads CASSYQGQFNSPLHF. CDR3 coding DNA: TGTGCCAGCAGTTACCAGGGACAGTTTAATTCACCCCTCCACTTT.

The CDR3 loop is CASTHLGPGQGPYEQYF. The CDR3 coding sequence is TGTGCCAGCACCCATCTCGGGCCTGGACAGGGTCCCTACGAGCAGTACTTC. V gene TRBV7-9 combines with J gene TRBJ2-7; 8 bases fit TRBD1. This CDR3 spans 17 amino acids. V was pared by 7 bases and J by 2 bases, with 16 bases of the junction left unmatched. Germline CDR1 reads SEHNR; CDR2 reads FQNEAQ (reference sequence).

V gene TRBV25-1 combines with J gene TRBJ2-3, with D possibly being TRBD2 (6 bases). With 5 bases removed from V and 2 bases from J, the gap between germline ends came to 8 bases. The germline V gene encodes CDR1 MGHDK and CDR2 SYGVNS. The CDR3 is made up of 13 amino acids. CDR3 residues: CASSWDSTDTQYF. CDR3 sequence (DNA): TGTGCCAGCAGTTGGGACTCCACAGATACGCAGTATTTT.

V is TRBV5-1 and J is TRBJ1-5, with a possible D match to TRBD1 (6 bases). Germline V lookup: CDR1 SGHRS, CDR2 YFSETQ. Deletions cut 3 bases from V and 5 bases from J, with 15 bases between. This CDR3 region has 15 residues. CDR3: CASSWGGQSDQPQHF. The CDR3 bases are TGCGCCAGCAGCTGGGGGGGGCAGTCGGATCAGCCCCAGCATTTT.

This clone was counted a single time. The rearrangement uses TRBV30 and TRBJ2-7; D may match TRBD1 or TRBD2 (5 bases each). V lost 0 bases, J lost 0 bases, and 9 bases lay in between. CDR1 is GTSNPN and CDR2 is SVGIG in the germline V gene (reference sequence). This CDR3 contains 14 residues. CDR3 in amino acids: CAWSVGPYSYEQYF. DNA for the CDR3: TGTGCCTGGAGTGTGGGACCGTACTCCTACGAGCAGTACTTC.

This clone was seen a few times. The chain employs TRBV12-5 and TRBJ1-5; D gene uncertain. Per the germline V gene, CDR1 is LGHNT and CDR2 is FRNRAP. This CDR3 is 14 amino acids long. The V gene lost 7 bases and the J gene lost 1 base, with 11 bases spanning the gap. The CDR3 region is CASAPRGSNQPQHF. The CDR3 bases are TGTGCTAGTGCCCCGAGAGGAAGCAATCAGCCCCAGCATTTT. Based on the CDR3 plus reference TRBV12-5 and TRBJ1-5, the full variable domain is DARVTQTPRHKVTEMGQEVTMRCQPILGHNTVFWYRQTMMQGLELLAYFRNRAPLDDSGMPKDRFSAEMPDATLATLKIQPSEPRDSAVYFCASAPRGSNQPQHFGDGTRLSIL.

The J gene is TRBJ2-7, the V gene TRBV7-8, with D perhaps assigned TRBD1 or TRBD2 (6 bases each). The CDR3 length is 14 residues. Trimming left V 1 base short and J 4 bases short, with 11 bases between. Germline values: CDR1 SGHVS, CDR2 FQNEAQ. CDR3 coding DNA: TGTGCCAGCAGCTTAGGTAGGGGGGAGTACGAGCAGTACTTC. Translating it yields CASSLGRGEYEQYF.

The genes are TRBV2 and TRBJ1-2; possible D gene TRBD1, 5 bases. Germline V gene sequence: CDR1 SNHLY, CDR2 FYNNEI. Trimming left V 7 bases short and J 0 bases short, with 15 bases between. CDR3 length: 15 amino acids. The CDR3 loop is CASTVLRGSNYGYTF. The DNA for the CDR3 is TGTGCCAGCACGGTTTTGAGGGGCTCTAACTATGGCTACACCTTC. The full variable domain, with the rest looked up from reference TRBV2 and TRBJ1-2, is EPEVTQTPSHQVTQMGQEVILRCVPISNHLYFYWYRQILGQKVEFLVSFYNNEISEKSEIFDDQFSVERPDGSNFTLKIRSTKLEDSAMYFCASTVLRGSNYGYTFGSGTRLTVV.

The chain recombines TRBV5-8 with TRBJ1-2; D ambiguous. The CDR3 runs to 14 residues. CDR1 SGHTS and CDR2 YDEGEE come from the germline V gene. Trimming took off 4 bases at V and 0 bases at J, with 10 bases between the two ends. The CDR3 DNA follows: TGTGCCAGCAGCCGCCAGGCTGCTAACTATGGCTACACCTTC. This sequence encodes CASSRQAANYGYTF.

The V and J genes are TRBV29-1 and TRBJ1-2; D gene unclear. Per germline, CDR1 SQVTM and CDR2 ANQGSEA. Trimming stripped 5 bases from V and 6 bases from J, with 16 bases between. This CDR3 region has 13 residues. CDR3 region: CSVTPGQGDGYTF. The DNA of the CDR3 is TGCAGCGTTACCCCCGGGCAAGGCGATGGCTACACCTTC.

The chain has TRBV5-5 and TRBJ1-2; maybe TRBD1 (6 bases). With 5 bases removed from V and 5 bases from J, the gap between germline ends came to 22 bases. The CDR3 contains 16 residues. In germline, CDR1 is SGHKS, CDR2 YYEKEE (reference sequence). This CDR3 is CASRTQPGTSAYGYTF. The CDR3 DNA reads TGTGCCAGCAGAACCCAACCCGGGACAAGTGCGTATGGCTACACCTTC. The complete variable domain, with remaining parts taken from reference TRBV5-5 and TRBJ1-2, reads DAGVTQSPTHLIKTRGQQVTLRCSPISGHKSVSWYQQVLGQGPQFIFQYYEKEERGRGNFPDRFSARQFPNYSSELNVNALLLGDSALYLCASRTQPGTSAYGYTFGSGTRLTVV.

The CDR3 loop reads CASSYSGLGETQYF. The CDR3 DNA follows: TGTGCCAGCAGTTACAGTGGACTAGGAGAGACCCAGTACTTC. This sequence joins TRBV6-6 and TRBJ2-5; 7 bases map to TRBD2. The germline CDR1 and CDR2 sequences are MNHNY and SVGAGI (reference sequence). Trimming took 2 bases from V and 4 from J; bases not matched to a gene: 4. The CDR3 is 14 residues long.